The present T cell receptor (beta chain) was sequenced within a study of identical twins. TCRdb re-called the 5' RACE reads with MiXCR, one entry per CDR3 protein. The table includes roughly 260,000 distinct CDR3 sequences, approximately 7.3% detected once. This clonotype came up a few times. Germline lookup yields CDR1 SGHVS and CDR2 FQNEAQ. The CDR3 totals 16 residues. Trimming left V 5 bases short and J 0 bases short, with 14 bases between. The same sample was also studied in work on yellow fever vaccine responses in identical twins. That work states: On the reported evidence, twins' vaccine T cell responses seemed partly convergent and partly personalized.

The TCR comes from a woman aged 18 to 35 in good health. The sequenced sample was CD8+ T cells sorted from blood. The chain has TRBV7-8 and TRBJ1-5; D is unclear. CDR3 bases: TGTGCCAGCAGCCCAAACTTGGGCGATAGCAATCAGCCCCAGCATTTT. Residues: CASSPNLGDSNQPQHF. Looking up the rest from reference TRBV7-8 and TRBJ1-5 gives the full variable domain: GAGVSQSPRYKVAKRGQDVALRCDPISGHVSLFWYQQALGQGPEFLTYFQNEAQLDKSGLPSDRFFAERPEGSVSTLKIQRTQQEDSAVYLCASSPNLGDSNQPQHFGDGTRLSIL.